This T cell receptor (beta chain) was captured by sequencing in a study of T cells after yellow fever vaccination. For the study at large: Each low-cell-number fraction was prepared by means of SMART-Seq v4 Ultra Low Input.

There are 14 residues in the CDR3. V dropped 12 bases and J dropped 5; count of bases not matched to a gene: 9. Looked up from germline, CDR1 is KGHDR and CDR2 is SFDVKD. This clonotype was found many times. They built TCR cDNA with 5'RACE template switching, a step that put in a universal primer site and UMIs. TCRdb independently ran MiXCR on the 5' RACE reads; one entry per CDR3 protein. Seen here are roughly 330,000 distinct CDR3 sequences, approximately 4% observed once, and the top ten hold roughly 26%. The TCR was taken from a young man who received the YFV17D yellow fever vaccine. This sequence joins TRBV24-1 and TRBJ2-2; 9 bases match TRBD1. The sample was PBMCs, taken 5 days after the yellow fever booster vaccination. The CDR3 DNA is TGTGCCTCCCAGGGACAGGGAGCGACCGGGGAGCTGTTTTTT. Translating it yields CASQGQGATGELFF.